Described below is a single TCR beta chain sequence and its context. Primers for the PCR totalled 60 Vbeta and 13 Jbeta. Profiled with immunoSEQ multiplex PCR; TCRdb holds only in-frame clones, not every one. The sample table includes 70,000 or so clones. The data stem from a study of cytomegalovirus exposure and HLA in healthy donors. The specimen was PBMCs. The receptor's source is a boy aged 10-17 years in good health and CMV-seronegative.

CDR3 sequence reads: CASRKRLAVDNEQFF. The CDR3 DNA reads TGCGCCAGCAGAAAGCGTCTAGCGGTAGACAATGAGCAGTTCTTC. The chain recombines TRBV5-1 with TRBJ2-1, with 7 bases matching TRBD2. Germline CDR1 and CDR2: SGHRS and YFSETQ. V lost 5 bases to trimming and J lost 5 bases; unmatched junction nucleotides: 10. The CDR3 consists of 15 residues.